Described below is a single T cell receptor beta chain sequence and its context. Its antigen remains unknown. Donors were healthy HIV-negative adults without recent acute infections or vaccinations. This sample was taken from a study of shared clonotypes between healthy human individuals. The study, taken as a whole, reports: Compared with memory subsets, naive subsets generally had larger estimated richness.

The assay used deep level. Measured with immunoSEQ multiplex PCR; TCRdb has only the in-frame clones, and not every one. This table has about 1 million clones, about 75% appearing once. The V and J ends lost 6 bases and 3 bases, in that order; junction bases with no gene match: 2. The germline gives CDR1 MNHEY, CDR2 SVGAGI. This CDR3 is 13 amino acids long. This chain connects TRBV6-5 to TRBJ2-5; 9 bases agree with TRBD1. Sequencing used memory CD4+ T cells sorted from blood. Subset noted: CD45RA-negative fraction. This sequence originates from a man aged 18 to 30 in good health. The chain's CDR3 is CASRGQGEETQYF. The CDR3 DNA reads TGTGCCAGCAGGGGACAGGGAGAAGAGACCCAGTACTTC.